The sequence of this TCR beta chain was determined in a study of T cell clonotyping in hematopoietic cell transplantation. The method was immunoSEQ multiplex PCR; TCRdb's version includes in-frame clones alone and lacks a portion of them. The sample has approximately 9,300 clones, approximately 80% seen once; the top ten hold 51%. The study's findings and limits: Graft donor and pretransplant recipient Inverse Simpson Index values predicted broader posttransplant TCR diversity.

This clone has a handful of counts. Its matching antigen is unknown. The starting material was PBMCs, obtained at the time of graft-versus-host disease after allogeneic stem cell transplant. The source of this sequence is a male patient aged 60 to 75 who had an allogeneic stem cell transplant from an unrelated donor, so the T cells may come from the graft donor. Some clones in this sample may be carry-over from other donors' samples.

The chain's CDR3 is CASSSLPRYGYTF. CDR3 DNA: TGTGCCAGCAGTTCCCTCCCGCGCTATGGCTACACCTTC. The chain combines TRBV25-1 with TRBJ1-2; no reliable D call. V lost 5 bases and J 4 bases, leaving 11 bases between the germline ends. The CDR3 has 13 amino acids. Germline lookup yields CDR1 MGHDK and CDR2 SYGVNS.